This is a list of T cell receptor beta chains from one sample in a study of CD8 T cells in Susac syndrome. TCRdb re-derived calls from the immunoSEQ multiplex PCR reads in MiXCR, one entry per CDR3 protein. The sample lists 300,000 or so distinct CDR3 sequences; just over 90% were seen once. Sequenced material: CD4+ T cells from PBMCs. The receptor set was obtained from a human donor with multiple sclerosis. The CDR3 runs from the conserved cysteine through the conserved F or W. The order of the fields is V gene, J gene, D gene, clone size, CDR3 DNA, CDR3 protein. D genes are given only for firm matches. Clone size is shown for a subset of rows, as once, few, many or a class of expanded clone.

>TRBV9|TRBJ2-3|NA|NA
TGTGCCAGCAGCACAAGGGGGGGCCGAGAAGAAGATACGCAGTATTTT
CASSTRGGREEDTQYF
>TRBV30|TRBJ2-7|NA|NA
TGTGCCTGGAGGGACAGTCCCTACGAGCAGTACTTC
CAWRDSPYEQYF
>TRBV27|TRBJ2-7|TRBD2|NA
TGTGCCAGCAGTTTTGCCAAGCGGGGGAGCTTGGTCGAGCAGTACTTC
CASSFAKRGSLVEQYF
>TRBV6-6|TRBJ2-1|TRBD2|NA
TGTGCCAGCAGTTTACCCCTACGGGGGGGTCGGGGTGAGCAGTTCTTC
CASSLPLRGGRGEQFF
>TRBV30|TRBJ1-1|NA|few
TGTGCCTGGAGCGCACTATCGGACAGCGAAGCTTTCTTT
CAWSALSDSEAFF
>TRBV7-6|TRBJ1-2|NA|NA
TGTGCCAGCAGCTCCCCCACTCTAGTAGGCTACACCTTC
CASSSPTLVGYTF
>TRBV5-1|TRBJ1-1|NA|NA
TGCGCCAGCTCCCGCTCGGGGGTGAGCACTGAAGCTTTCTTT
CASSRSGVSTEAFF
>TRBV10-3|TRBJ2-6|NA|NA
TGTGCCATCAGTGGGGGCTACTCACTCCGGGCCAACGTCCTGACTTTC
CAISGGYSLRANVLTF
>TRBV14|TRBJ2-6|NA|NA
TGTGCCACGATGGACAGACGGTTGAGATCTGGGGCCAACGTCCTGACTTTC
CATMDRRLRSGANVLTF
>TRBV20-1|TRBJ2-7|NA|once
TGCAGTGCCGCGGGGTGGGTCAGGGAGGACGAGCAGTACTTC
CSAAGWVREDEQYF
>TRBV2|TRBJ1-5|NA|NA
TGTGCCAGCAGTGAACTAGGACAGACCAATCAGCCCCAGCATTTT
CASSELGQTNQPQHF
>TRBV18|TRBJ2-5|TRBD2|NA
TGTGCCAGCTCACCGAGGAGACTAGCGCCGATCCAAGAGACCCAGTACTTC
CASSPRRLAPIQETQYF
>TRBV29-1|TRBJ1-1|NA|NA
TGCAGCGTTGCCAGCGGAAACACTGAAGCTTTCTTT
CSVASGNTEAFF
>TRBV4-1|TRBJ1-2|NA|NA
TGCGCCAGCAGTTCAACGACTCAGGGGAACTATGGCTACACCTTC
CASSSTTQGNYGYTF
>TRBV6-2/TRBV6-3|TRBJ2-1|NA|NA
TGTGCCAGCAATTACGAAGATGAGCAGTTCTTC
CASNYEDEQFF
>TRBV6-1|TRBJ1-2|NA|NA
TGTGCCAGCAGTGAAGGAGGCGGTAGAGTATATGGCTACACCTTC
CASSEGGGRVYGYTF
>TRBV12-3/TRBV12-4|TRBJ2-3|TRBD2|once
TGTGCCAGCAGTTCCCGGGGGGGACCGGAGTTAAGGCAGTATTTT
CASSSRGGPELRQYF
>TRBV19|TRBJ2-5|NA|NA
TGTGCCAGTAGTCCTGGACACGCTAGCGAAGAGACCCAGTACTTC
CASSPGHASEETQYF
>TRBV5-1|TRBJ1-1|NA|NA
TGCGCCAGCAGCTTGACAGGGCCCCATGAAGCTTTCTTT
CASSLTGPHEAFF
>TRBV5-1|TRBJ2-7|TRBD2|NA
TGCGCCAGCAGCTTTCCTCTCGGGAGCGGGGGAGACTACGAGCAGTACTTC
CASSFPLGSGGDYEQYF
>TRBV14|TRBJ1-4|NA|NA
TGTGCCAGCAGCCCCCAGAGGGGCACCAATGAAAAACTGTTTTTT
CASSPQRGTNEKLFF
>TRBV21-1|TRBJ2-4|NA|NA
TGTGCCAGCAGCGCCCGACCTCACGGGACAGGGTCTTGGCACATTCAGTACTTC
CASSARPHGTGSWHIQYF
>TRBV4-1|TRBJ1-5|NA|NA
TGCGCCAGCAGCCAAGATGGGGGGACTCCCCAGCATTTT
CASSQDGGTPQHF